These T cell receptor beta chains were read from a single sample in a study of blood T cell repertoires in COVID-19. The protocol was immunoSEQ multiplex PCR, while the TCRdb copy is restricted to in-frame clones and leaves out a portion. The data contain roughly 280,000 clones, roughly 86% of them singletons. The sequencing sample was made of peripheral blood. The receptor set was obtained from a man aged 35 to 55 with active or convalescent COVID-19. Each CDR3 is given with its conserved first and last residue. Some rows mark clone size as missing; the rest say once, few, many or name a class of expanded clone.

j_gene | abundance | v_gene | CDR3aa
TRBJ2-7 | once | TRBV10-1 | CASALGSGEQYF
TRBJ1-5 | - | TRBV7-2 | CASSLGGTDNPPQHF
TRBJ1-1 | - | TRBV28 | CASSLPQTGGAFF
TRBJ1-5 | few | TRBV11-2 | CASSPDRDNQPQHF
TRBJ2-5 | once | TRBV2 | CASTGDILGPQYF
TRBJ1-2 | - | TRBV3-1/TRBV3-2 | CASSSHEAAGPYGYTF
TRBJ2-7 | - | TRBV6-5 | CASSYERGGAYEQYF
TRBJ2-5 | once | TRBV28 | CASSYEGGIKTQYF
TRBJ2-1 | once | TRBV11-3 | CASSRTWEASRGEQFF
TRBJ2-7 | once | TRBV28 | CASSPPLRVRLYEQYF
TRBJ2-7 | - | TRBV5-4 | CASSSTGEPYEQYF
TRBJ1-5 | - | TRBV7-9 | CASRRFGAAYSNQPQHF
TRBJ2-1 | - | TRBV30 | CAWSVQRGGWAYNEQFF
TRBJ1-1 | once | TRBV7-2 | CASSFKGGVNTEAFF
TRBJ1-5 | - | TRBV6-5 | CASSYTDRDPDQPQHF
TRBJ1-2 | - | TRBV18 | CASSYEEVYGYTF
TRBJ2-7 | - | TRBV7-9 | CASSSPLEGKYEQYF
TRBJ1-5 | - | TRBV21-1 | CASSKRGRDLWEPQHF
TRBJ1-1 | - | TRBV28 | CASSPTPVQRQAFF
TRBJ2-3 | - | TRBV6-6 | CASSSDTQYF
TRBJ2-1 | - | TRBV27 | CASSLSSGSDVGYNEQFF
TRBJ2-5 | - | TRBV5-6 | CASSLAGGQETQYF
TRBJ1-3 | once | TRBV7-2 | CASSFPRVGGNTIYF
TRBJ2-7 | - | TRBV7-9 | CASSREFYEQYF
TRBJ2-7 | - | TRBV9 | CASSPAGGAGEQYF
TRBJ2-2 | - | TRBV3-1/TRBV3-2 | CASSQDRFPGQGSGELFF
TRBJ2-7 | - | TRBV7-6 | CASSYNRVPRYEQYF
TRBJ2-7 | - | TRBV11-2 | CASSNQGGWAYEQYF
TRBJ2-7 | - | TRBV6-1 | CASSDPDSFLLYF
TRBJ1-2 | - | TRBV6-5 | CASSYTAPRDGYTF
TRBJ1-1 | once | TRBV5-8 | CASSPWGRGSGEAFF
TRBJ1-4 | - | TRBV3-1/TRBV3-2 | CASSQSATNEKLFF
TRBJ2-7 | - | TRBV5-1 | CASSLLGTSGDYEQYF
TRBJ1-5 | few | TRBV18 | CASSPMPGQVNQPQHF
TRBJ2-2 | - | TRBV21-1 | CASSKSGGTGPNTGELFF
TRBJ2-1 | - | TRBV11-3 | CASSLGLAGENEQFF
TRBJ2-3 | - | TRBV11-2 | CASRSTTGGVADTQYF
TRBJ1-1 | - | TRBV10-2 | CASSAQGRTEAFF
TRBJ2-4 | - | TRBV30 | CAWSVKGIGSKNIQYF
TRBJ2-3 | - | TRBV18 | CASSPRASTDTQYF
TRBJ2-5 | - | TRBV2 | CASTREETQYF
TRBJ2-3 | - | TRBV10-1 | CASSESVTGLRTQYF
TRBJ1-4 | - | TRBV3-1/TRBV3-2 | CASSQAQGINEKLFF
TRBJ1-5 | many | TRBV5-1 | CASSPTGDLRQPQHF
TRBJ1-2 | - | TRBV2 | CASDRPREYGYTF
TRBJ2-5 | - | TRBV5-1 | CASYLGGAQETQYF
TRBJ2-7 | - | TRBV12-3/TRBV12-4 | CASSLWAAREQYF
TRBJ2-3 | once | TRBV10-1 | CASSGRTSGGATDTQYF
TRBJ1-2 | once | TRBV6-5 | CASISNRGEEGYTF
TRBJ2-3 | - | TRBV13 | CASSLAVTGGTDTQYF
TRBJ2-3 | - | TRBV5-1 | CASSLTGNEDTQYF